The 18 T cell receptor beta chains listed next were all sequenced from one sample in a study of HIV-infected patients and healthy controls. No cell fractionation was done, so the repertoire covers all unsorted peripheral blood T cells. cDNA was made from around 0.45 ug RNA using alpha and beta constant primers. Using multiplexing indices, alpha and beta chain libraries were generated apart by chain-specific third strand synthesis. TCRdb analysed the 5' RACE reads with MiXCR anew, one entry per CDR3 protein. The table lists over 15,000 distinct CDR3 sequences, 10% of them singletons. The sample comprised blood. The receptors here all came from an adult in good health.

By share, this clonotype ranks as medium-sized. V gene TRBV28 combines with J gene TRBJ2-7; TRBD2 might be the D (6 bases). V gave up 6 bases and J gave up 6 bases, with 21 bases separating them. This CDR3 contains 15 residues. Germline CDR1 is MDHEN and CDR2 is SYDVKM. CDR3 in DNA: TGTGCCAGCAGCTCCCCTGGGGGGTTCCGAGGCGAGCAGTACTTC. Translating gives CASSSPGGFRGEQYF.

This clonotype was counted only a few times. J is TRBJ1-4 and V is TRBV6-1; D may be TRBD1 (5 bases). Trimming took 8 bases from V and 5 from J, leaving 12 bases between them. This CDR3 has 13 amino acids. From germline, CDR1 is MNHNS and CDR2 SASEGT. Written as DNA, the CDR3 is TGTGCCAGCTCCGGGACCCGCAATGAAAAACTGTTTTTT. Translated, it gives CASSGTRNEKLFF.

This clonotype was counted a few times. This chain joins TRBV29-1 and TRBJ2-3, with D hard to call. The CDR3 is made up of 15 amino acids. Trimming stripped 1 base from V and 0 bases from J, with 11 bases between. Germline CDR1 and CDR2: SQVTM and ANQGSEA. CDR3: CSVEGADTSTDTQYF. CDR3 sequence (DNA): TGCAGCGTTGAAGGGGCAGACACTAGCACAGATACGCAGTATTTT.

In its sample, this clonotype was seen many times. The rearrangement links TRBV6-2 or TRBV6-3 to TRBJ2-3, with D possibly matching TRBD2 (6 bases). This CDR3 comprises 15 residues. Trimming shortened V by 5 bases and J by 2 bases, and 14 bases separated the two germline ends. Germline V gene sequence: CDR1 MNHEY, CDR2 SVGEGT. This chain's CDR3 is CASSPGRLDTDTQYF. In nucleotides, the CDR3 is TGTGCCAGCAGTCCCGGGAGATTGGACACAGATACGCAGTATTTT.

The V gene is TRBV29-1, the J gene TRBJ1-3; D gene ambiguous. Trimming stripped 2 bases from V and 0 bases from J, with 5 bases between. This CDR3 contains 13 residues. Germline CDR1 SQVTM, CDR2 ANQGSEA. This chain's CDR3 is CSVESPSGNTIYF. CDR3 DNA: TGCAGCGTTGAAAGTCCCTCTGGAAACACCATATATTTT.

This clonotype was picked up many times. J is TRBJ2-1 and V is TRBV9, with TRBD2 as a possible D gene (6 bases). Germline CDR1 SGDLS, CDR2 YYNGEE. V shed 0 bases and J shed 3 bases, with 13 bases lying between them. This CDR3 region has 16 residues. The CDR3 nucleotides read TGTGCCAGCAGCGTAGGCGTTAGCGGAAACTACAATGAGCAGTTCTTC. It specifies CASSVGVSGNYNEQFF. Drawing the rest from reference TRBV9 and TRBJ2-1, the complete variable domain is DSGVTQTPKHLITATGQRVTLRCSPRSGDLSVYWYQQSLDQGLQFLIQYYNGEERAKGNILERFSAQQFPDLHSELNLSSLELGDSALYFCASSVGVSGNYNEQFFGPGTRLTVL.

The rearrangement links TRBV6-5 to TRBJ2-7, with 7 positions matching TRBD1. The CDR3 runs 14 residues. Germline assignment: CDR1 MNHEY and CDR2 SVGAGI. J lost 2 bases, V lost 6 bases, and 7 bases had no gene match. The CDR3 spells CASSPGGNPYEQYF. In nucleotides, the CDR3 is TGTGCCAGCAGCCCAGGGGGAAATCCCTACGAGCAGTACTTC.

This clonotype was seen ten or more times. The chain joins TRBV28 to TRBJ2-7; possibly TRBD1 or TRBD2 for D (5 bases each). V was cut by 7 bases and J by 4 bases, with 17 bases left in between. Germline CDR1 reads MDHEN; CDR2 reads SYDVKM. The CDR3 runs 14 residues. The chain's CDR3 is CASTVGWGKYEQYF. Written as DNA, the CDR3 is TGTGCCAGCACAGTAGGATGGGGGAAGTACGAGCAGTACTTC.

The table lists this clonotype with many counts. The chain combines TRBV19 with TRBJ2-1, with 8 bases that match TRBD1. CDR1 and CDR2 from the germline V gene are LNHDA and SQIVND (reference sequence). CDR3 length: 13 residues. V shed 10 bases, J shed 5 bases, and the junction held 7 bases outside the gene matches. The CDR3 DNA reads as TGTGCCACCGCGACAGGGGCGGACAATGAGCAGTTCTTC. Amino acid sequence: CATATGADNEQFF.

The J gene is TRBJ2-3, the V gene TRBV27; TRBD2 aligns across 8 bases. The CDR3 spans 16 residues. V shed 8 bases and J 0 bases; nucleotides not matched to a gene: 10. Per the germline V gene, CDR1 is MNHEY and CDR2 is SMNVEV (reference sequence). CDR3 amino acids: CASSTAGGVSTDTQYF. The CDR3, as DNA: TGTGCCAGCTCCACCGCGGGGGGAGTGAGCACAGATACGCAGTATTTT.

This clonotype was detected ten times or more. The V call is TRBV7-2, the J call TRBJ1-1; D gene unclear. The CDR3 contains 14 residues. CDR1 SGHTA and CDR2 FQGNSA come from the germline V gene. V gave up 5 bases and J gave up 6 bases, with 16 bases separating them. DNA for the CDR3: TGTGCCAGCAGCCCAAGGGCAGTATCCCCTGAAGCTTTCTTT. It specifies CASSPRAVSPEAFF.

The CDR3 DNA sequence: TGTGCCAGCAGTTACTCGTCCGGACGGGCTAGCGGGAGAATAGATACGCAGTATTTT. This translates into CASSYSSGRASGRIDTQYF. This chain connects TRBV6-5 to TRBJ2-3; 10 nucleotides match TRBD2. The length of the CDR3 is 19 residues. CDR1 and CDR2 from the germline V gene are MNHEY and SVGAGI. J lost 5 bases, V lost 0 bases, and 14 bases had no gene match.

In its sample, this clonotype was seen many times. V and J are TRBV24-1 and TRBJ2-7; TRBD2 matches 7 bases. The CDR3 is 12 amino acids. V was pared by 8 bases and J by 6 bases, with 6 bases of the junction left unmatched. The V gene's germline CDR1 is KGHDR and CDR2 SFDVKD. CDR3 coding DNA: TGTGCCACCAAGCCGGGGGGACCCGAGCAGTACTTC. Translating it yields CATKPGGPEQYF.

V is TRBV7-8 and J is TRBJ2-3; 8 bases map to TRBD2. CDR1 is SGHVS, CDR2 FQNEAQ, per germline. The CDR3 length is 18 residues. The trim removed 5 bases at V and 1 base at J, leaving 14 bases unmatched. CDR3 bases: TGTGCCAGCAGCATCGACCCGGGAGGGGGATTTGGCACAGATACGCAGTATTTT. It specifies CASSIDPGGGFGTDTQYF.

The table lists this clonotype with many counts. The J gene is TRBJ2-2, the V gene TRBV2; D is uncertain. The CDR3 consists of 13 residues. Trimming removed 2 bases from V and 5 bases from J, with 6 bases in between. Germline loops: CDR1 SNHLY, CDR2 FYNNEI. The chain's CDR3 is CASSELGTGELFF. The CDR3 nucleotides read TGTGCCAGCAGTGAATTGGGGACCGGGGAGCTGTTTTTT.

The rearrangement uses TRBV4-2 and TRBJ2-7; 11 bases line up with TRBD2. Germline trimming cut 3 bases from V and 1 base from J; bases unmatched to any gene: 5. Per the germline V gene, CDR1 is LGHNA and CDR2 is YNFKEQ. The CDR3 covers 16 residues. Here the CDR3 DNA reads TGTGCCAGCAGCCAGCCCGGGACTAGCGGTTCCTACGAGCAGTACTTC. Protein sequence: CASSQPGTSGSYEQYF.

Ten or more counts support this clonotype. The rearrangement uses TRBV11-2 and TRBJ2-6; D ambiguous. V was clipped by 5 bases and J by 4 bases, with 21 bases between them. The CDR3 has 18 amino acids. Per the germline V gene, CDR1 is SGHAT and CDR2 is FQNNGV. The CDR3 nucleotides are TGTGCCAGCAGCCCACGGCGGCCTGCTAATTTCGGGGCCAACGTCCTGACTTTC. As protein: CASSPRRPANFGANVLTF.

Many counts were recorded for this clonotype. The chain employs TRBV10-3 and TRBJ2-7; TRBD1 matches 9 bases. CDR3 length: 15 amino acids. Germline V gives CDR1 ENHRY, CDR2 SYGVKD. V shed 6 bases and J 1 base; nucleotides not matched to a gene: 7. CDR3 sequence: CAIRAGQGNSYEQYF. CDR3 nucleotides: TGTGCCATCAGAGCCGGACAGGGGAATTCCTACGAGCAGTACTTC.